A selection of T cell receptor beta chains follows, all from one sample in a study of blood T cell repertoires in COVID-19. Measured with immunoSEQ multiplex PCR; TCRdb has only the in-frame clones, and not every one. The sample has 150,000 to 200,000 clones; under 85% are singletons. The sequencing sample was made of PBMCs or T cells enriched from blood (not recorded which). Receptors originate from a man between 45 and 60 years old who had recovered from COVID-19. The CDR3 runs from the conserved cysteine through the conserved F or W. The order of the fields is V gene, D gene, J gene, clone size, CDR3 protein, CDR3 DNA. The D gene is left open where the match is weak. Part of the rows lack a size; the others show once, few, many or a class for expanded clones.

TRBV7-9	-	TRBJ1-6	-	CASSRDSPLHF	TGTGCCAGCAGCCGAGATTCACCCCTCCACTTT
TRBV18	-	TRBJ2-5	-	CASSPLVRAETQYF	TGTGCCAGCTCACCACTTGTCCGCGCGGAGACCCAGTACTTC
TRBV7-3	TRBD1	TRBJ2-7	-	CASSLEGTGSYEQYF	TGTGCCAGCAGCTTAGAAGGGACAGGTTCCTACGAGCAGTACTTC
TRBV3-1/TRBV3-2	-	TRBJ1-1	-	CASSQVKGRGNTEAFF	TGTGCCAGCAGCCAAGTTAAGGGGCGGGGGAACACTGAAGCTTTCTTT
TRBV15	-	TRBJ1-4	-	CATSRDVLRFNEKLFF	TGTGCCACCAGCAGAGATGTACTGCGATTTAATGAAAAACTGTTTTTT
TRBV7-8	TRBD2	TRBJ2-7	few	CASSSRSSGGRYEQYF	TGTGCCAGCAGCTCCCGCTCTAGCGGGGGACGGTACGAGCAGTACTTC
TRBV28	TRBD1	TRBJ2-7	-	CASTAGQGSSYEQYF	TGTGCCAGCACCGCGGGACAGGGGAGCTCCTACGAGCAGTACTTC
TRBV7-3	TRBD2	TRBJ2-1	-	CASSLAGGLYNEQFF	TGTGCCAGCAGCTTAGCGGGGGGGCTATACAATGAGCAGTTCTTC
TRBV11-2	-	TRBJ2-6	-	CASSHTTGANVLTF	TGTGCCAGCAGCCACACTACTGGGGCCAACGTCCTGACTTTC
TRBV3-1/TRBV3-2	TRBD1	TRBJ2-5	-	CASSRGQGLETQYF	TGTGCCAGCAGCCGCGGACAGGGGTTGGAGACCCAGTACTTC
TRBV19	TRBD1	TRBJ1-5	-	CASRGRGQLIIRPQHF	TGTGCCAGTCGTGGCAGGGGGCAATTAATCATAAGGCCCCAGCATTTT
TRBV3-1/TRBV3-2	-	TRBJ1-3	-	CASSPHVRRGSGNTIYF	TGTGCCAGCAGCCCGCATGTCCGACGGGGCTCTGGAAACACCATATATTTT
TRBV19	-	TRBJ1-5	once	CASSISGSQPQHF	TGTGCCAGTAGTATATCGGGGAGTCAGCCCCAGCATTTT
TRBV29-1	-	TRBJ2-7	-	CSVLDQGVYEQYF	TGCAGCGTTCTGGACCAAGGGGTTTACGAGCAGTACTTC
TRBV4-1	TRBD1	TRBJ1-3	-	CASSTGASGNTIYF	TGCGCCAGCAGTACAGGGGCCTCTGGAAACACCATATATTTT
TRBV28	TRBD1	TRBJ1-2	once	CASSLGRGQDGYTF	TGTGCCAGCAGTTTGGGCAGGGGGCAGGATGGCTACACCTTC
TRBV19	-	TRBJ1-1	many	CASSIGQKAYTEAFF	TGTGCCAGTAGTATCGGACAGAAAGCCTACACTGAAGCTTTCTTT
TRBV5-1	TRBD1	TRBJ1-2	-	CASRVTGQGSGYTF	TGCGCCAGCAGGGTGACCGGACAGGGGAGCGGCTACACCTTC
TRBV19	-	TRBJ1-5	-	CASSIFRGRGNQPQHF	TGTGCCAGTAGTATATTTCGGGGTCGGGGCAATCAGCCCCAGCATTTT
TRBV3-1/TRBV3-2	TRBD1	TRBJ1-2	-	CASGLTGNYGYTF	TGTGCCAGCGGGTTGACAGGGAACTATGGCTACACCTTC
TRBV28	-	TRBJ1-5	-	CASSFLGGRRRVAQHF	TGTGCCAGCAGTTTCCTTGGGGGCCGCAGACGGGTGGCCCAGCATTTT
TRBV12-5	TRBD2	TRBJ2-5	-	CASGSQTGGNEETQYF	TGTGCTAGTGGTTCCCAGACGGGGGGGAACGAAGAGACCCAGTACTTC
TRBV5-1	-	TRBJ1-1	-	CASSLGASRGSEAFF	TGCGCCAGCAGCTTGGGCGCTTCCCGAGGGTCTGAAGCTTTCTTT
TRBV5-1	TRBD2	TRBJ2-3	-	CASSLAPSGGVVTDTQYF	TGCGCCAGCAGCTTGGCACCTAGCGGGGGGGTGGTCACAGATACGCAGTATTTT
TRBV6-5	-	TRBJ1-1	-	CASDRQTEAFF	TGTGCCAGCGATAGACAGACTGAAGCTTTCTTT
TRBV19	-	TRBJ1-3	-	CASSIDQFSGNTIYF	TGTGCCAGTAGTATAGATCAATTCTCTGGAAACACCATATATTTT
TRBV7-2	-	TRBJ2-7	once	CASSSRFLSYEQYF	TGTGCCAGCAGCTCCCGTTTTCTTTCCTACGAGCAGTACTTC
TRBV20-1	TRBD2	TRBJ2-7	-	CSASGLGGAEEQYF	TGCAGTGCTAGTGGTCTCGGGGGGGCGGAGGAGCAGTACTTC
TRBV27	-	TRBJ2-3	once	CASRFPGWTDTQYF	TGTGCCAGCCGTTTCCCAGGGTGGACAGATACGCAGTATTTT
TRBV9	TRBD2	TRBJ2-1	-	CASTQAGSGISSYNEQFF	TGTGCCAGCACTCAAGCAGGTAGCGGGATCAGCTCCTACAATGAGCAGTTCTTC
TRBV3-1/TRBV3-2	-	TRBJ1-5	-	CASSQWQGNQPQHF	TGTGCCAGCAGCCAATGGCAGGGCAATCAGCCCCAGCATTTT